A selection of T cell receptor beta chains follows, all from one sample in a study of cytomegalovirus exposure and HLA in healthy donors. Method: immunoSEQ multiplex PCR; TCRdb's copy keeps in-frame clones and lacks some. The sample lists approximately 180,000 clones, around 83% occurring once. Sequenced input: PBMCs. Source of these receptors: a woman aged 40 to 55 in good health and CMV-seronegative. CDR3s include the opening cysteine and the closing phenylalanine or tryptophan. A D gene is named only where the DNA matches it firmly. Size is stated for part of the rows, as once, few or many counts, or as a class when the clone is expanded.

TGTGCCAGCAGCAGGGGACCGCGGGAAGAAAAACTGTTTTTT	CASSRGPREEKLFF	TRBJ1-4	.	TRBV9	once
TGTGCCAGCACCCCCCGGTTACTGGTTGATTCGAGGGAGCAGTTCTTC	CASTPRLLVDSREQFF	TRBJ2-1	.	TRBV5-6	.
TGTGCCAGCAGCTTAGTTCCGGGAGACAATGAGCAGTTCTTC	CASSLVPGDNEQFF	TRBJ2-1	.	TRBV7-9	.
TGTGCCAGCTCACCCGAGGAGGGTTCTAATGAAAAACTGTTTTTT	CASSPEEGSNEKLFF	TRBJ1-4	.	TRBV18	.
TGTGCCAGCAGCAAACGCGGGAATCAAGAGACCCAGTACTTC	CASSKRGNQETQYF	TRBJ2-5	.	TRBV5-6	.
TGTGCCAGCAGTTACTGGACAGGGAACCTCAATCAGCCCCAGCATTTT	CASSYWTGNLNQPQHF	TRBJ1-5	TRBD1	TRBV6-6	.
TGTGCCAGCAGGCAGACTAGCCGCAATGAGCAGTTCTTC	CASRQTSRNEQFF	TRBJ2-1	TRBD2	TRBV6-5	.
TGTGCCAGCAGCCCCTCACCGGGACCGGATCCAGGGGGGTGGAAGTACTTC	CASSPSPGPDPGGWKYF	TRBJ2-7	.	TRBV5-6	.
TGTGCCAGCAGCCCTACCACAGGGTGGGCCTATGGCTACACCTTC	CASSPTTGWAYGYTF	TRBJ1-2	.	TRBV7-2	.
TGTGCCAGCAGCTTAGACAGGGGCAATTCTGGCTACACCTTC	CASSLDRGNSGYTF	TRBJ1-2	TRBD1	TRBV7-8	few
TGTGCCAGCAGTTTAGACAGGAGCTATGGCTACACCTTC	CASSLDRSYGYTF	TRBJ1-2	.	TRBV27	.
TGCAGCGTCGACTTTAGTTCGGGTACGCAGTATTTT	CSVDFSSGTQYF	TRBJ2-3	.	TRBV29-1	.
TGTGCCAGCAGTCGGACAGGGTTGGGACTTGAAGCTTTCTTT	CASSRTGLGLEAFF	TRBJ1-1	TRBD1	TRBV11-3	.
TGTGCCTGGGGGACTAGCGGGCTCGACAATGAGCAGTTCTTC	CAWGTSGLDNEQFF	TRBJ2-1	TRBD2	TRBV30	few
TGCAGCTTACAGGGTTATAGCAATCAGCCCCAGCATTTT	CSLQGYSNQPQHF	TRBJ1-5	.	TRBV29-1	.
TGTGCCAGCAGCTTAGGACAGAGCACCTACAATGAGCAGTTCTTC	CASSLGQSTYNEQFF	TRBJ2-1	.	TRBV11-2	.
TGTGCCACCAGCAGAGAGTGTTTCCGACAGGCAGGCGTAGATACGCAGTATTTT	CATSRECFRQAGVDTQYF	TRBJ2-3	.	TRBV15	.
TGTGCCAGCAGTTTCACTTTCGGAGATACGCAGTATTTT	CASSFTFGDTQYF	TRBJ2-3	.	TRBV7-3	once
TGCAGCGTTGATTTACGAGACAGGGGTGACACTGAAGCTTTCTTT	CSVDLRDRGDTEAFF	TRBJ1-1	TRBD1	TRBV29-1	.
TGTGCCAGCAGCTTAAGCCAGGGTGACACTGAAGCTTTCTTT	CASSLSQGDTEAFF	TRBJ1-1	.	TRBV7-9	.
TGCGCCAGCAGCCACGAAGGGGGCGTCTATGGCTACACCTTC	CASSHEGGVYGYTF	TRBJ1-2	TRBD1	TRBV4-1	.
TGCGCCAGCAGCTTGGTGTTGGGAGCTGGCTATGGCTACACCTTC	CASSLVLGAGYGYTF	TRBJ1-2	.	TRBV5-1	few
TGTGCCAGCTCATTTGCCCCTGATAAGGGGCTTGTCTTT	CASSFAPDKGLVF	TRBJ1-1	.	TRBV2	.
TGTGCCAGTAGTAAATCCGTGGGGGGGATATACAATGAGCAGTTCTTC	CASSKSVGGIYNEQFF	TRBJ2-1	TRBD2	TRBV19	.
TGTGCCAGCAGTGAATGGAGAGAGGTTTCTGGGGCCAACGTCCTGACTTTC	CASSEWREVSGANVLTF	TRBJ2-6	.	TRBV6-1	.
TGTGCCAGCAGCTTGGTCGCTTGGCAGGATCGAAGTAATAGCGGGGAGCTGTTTTTT	CASSLVAWQDRSNSGELFF	TRBJ2-2	.	TRBV5-6	.
TGTGCCAGCTCACCCGTAAGACAGGGAGGAGCCGGGGAGCTGTTTTTT	CASSPVRQGGAGELFF	TRBJ2-2	.	TRBV18	once
TGTGCCAGCACCCCCACCCCGGGGTGGACTGAAGCTTTCTTT	CASTPTPGWTEAFF	TRBJ1-1	.	TRBV9	.
TGTGCCAGCAGCGCCCGGGACAGGGCAGGGGGCATTCAGTACTTC	CASSARDRAGGIQYF	TRBJ2-4	TRBD1	TRBV2	few
TGCAGCGCCGGACTTTGGACTTCGGATACGCAGTATTTT	CSAGLWTSDTQYF	TRBJ2-3	.	TRBV29-1	.
TGTGCCAGCAGCTTAGGGGACAGGGGTTTCACTGAAGCTTTCTTT	CASSLGDRGFTEAFF	TRBJ1-1	TRBD1	TRBV7-9	.
TGTGCCAGCAGCTCTAACAGGGCAGATGAAAAACTGTTTTTT	CASSSNRADEKLFF	TRBJ1-4	.	TRBV11-3	few
TGTGCCAGCAGCGCACGACACAGGGACGGCTACACCTTC	CASSARHRDGYTF	TRBJ1-2	.	TRBV9	.
TGTGCTAGCAGCCTTGGGACAGGTGTTACAGATGCGCAGTATTTT	CASSLGTGVTDAQYF	TRBJ2-3	TRBD1	TRBV7-7	.
TGTGCCAGCAGTGAATTTACAGGGGGCTTGTATGGCTACACCTTC	CASSEFTGGLYGYTF	TRBJ1-2	TRBD1	TRBV6-1	.